This T cell receptor beta chain is from a study of graft-versus-host responses after intestinal transplantation. Study at large: Recipients uniformly received anti-thymocyte globulin induction, followed by tacrolimus and steroids for three to four years.

To note about this clone: Antigen: not known.

Sequenced by immunoSEQ multiplex PCR; TCRdb stores in-frame clones only, minus some. The sample yields tens of thousands of clones, 75% to 95% seen once. The CDR3 extends over 18 amino acids. The V and J ends lost 2 bases and 2 bases respectively, with 18 bases between them. Germline assignment: CDR1 MNHNS and CDR2 SASEGT. The receptor comes from a human donor who received an intestinal transplant. The sequencing here drew on unstimulated CD8+ T cells sorted from spleen or lymph node cells, taken before intestinal transplant. The chain joins TRBV6-1 to TRBJ1-4, with D possibly matching TRBD1 (6 bases). This CDR3 is CASSESGRTGWTNEKLFF. The CDR3, as DNA: TGTGCCAGCAGTGAATCGGGTAGAACAGGGTGGACTAATGAAAAACTGTTTTTT.